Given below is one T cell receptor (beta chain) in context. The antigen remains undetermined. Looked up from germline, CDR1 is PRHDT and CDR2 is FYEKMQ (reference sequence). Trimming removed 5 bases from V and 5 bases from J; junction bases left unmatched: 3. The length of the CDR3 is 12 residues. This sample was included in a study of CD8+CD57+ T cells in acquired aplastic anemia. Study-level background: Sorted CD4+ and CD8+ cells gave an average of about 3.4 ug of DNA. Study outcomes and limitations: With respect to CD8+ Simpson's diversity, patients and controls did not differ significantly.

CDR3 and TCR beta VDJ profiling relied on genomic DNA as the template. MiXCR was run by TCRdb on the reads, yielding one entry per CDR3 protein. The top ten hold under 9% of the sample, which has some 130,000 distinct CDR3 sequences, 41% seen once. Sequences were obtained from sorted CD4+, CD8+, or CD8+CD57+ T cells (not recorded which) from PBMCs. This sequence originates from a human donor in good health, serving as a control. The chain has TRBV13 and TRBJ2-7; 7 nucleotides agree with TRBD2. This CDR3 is CASSTGTNEQYF. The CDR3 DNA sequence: TGTGCCAGCAGCACTGGGACTAACGAGCAGTACTTC.